Listed below are T cell receptor beta chains from one sample, sequenced in a study of cytomegalovirus exposure and HLA in healthy donors. Some clones are missing from TCRdb's copy, which holds only in-frame ones; the method was immunoSEQ multiplex PCR. Of some 160,000 clones listed, less than 90% are singletons. The sample taken for sequencing was PBMCs. Receptors were obtained from a woman under 30 in good health and CMV-seronegative. The CDR3 runs from the conserved cysteine through the conserved F or W. A D gene is named only where the DNA matches it firmly. Some rows mark clone size as missing; the rest say once, few, many or name a class of expanded clone.

j_call clone_size d_call cdr3_length v_call cdr3_aa cdr3_nt
TRBJ2-1 NA NA 12 TRBV27 CASSAHRNEQFF TGTGCCAGCAGTGCTCACAGAAATGAGCAGTTCTTC
TRBJ2-7 NA TRBD1 13 TRBV29-1 CSTRTGVIGEQYF TGCAGCACCCGTACAGGGGTCATTGGCGAGCAGTACTTC
TRBJ2-3 NA TRBD2 12 TRBV30 CAWGGGPDTQYF TGTGCCTGGGGCGGGGGTCCAGATACGCAGTATTTT
TRBJ1-6 NA NA 15 TRBV5-1 CASSFLGPEESPLHF TGCGCCAGCAGCTTCCTGGGCCCGGAAGAGTCACCCCTCCACTTT
TRBJ2-1 NA NA 16 TRBV6-4 CASSDSEGSSYNEQFF TGTGCCAGCAGTGACTCGGAGGGAAGCTCCTACAATGAGCAGTTCTTC
TRBJ2-3 NA TRBD1 15 TRBV5-1 CASGPGQGYTDTQYF TGCGCCAGCGGACCGGGACAGGGTTATACAGATACGCAGTATTTT
TRBJ2-6 NA TRBD1 17 TRBV5-4 CASSGGTGASGANVLTF TGTGCCAGCAGCGGGGGGACAGGAGCCTCTGGGGCCAACGTCCTGACTTTC
TRBJ2-7 once TRBD1 16 TRBV4-1 CASSQDLRVQGMKQYF TGCGCCAGCAGCCAGGATCTACGGGTACAGGGGATGAAGCAGTACTTC
TRBJ2-7 NA TRBD1 13 TRBV29-1 CTPRRGQTYEQYF TGCACCCCACGACGGGGACAGACCTACGAGCAGTACTTC
TRBJ1-5 NA NA 12 TRBV27 CASSPRTGAQHF TGTGCCAGCAGTCCAAGGACGGGGGCCCAGCATTTT
TRBJ1-3 few TRBD1 14 TRBV5-4 CASSFDRAGNTIYF TGTGCCAGCAGCTTCGACAGGGCTGGAAACACCATATATTTT
TRBJ2-5 NA NA 14 TRBV29-1 CSVKGLRIAETQYF TGCAGCGTTAAGGGACTGAGAATTGCAGAGACCCAGTACTTC
TRBJ2-7 NA TRBD2 14 TRBV19 CASSMKGLAREQYF TGTGCCAGTAGTATGAAGGGACTAGCTCGAGAGCAGTACTTC
TRBJ2-1 NA TRBD2 16 TRBV14 CASSFPGAGAYNEQFF TGTGCCAGCAGCTTCCCAGGAGCGGGGGCCTACAATGAGCAGTTCTTC
TRBJ2-6 NA NA 15 TRBV7-6 CASSSRRSGANVLTF TGTGCCAGCAGCTCCAGGCGCTCTGGGGCCAACGTCCTGACTTTC
TRBJ1-6 NA NA 14 TRBV18 CASSPEARGSPLHF TGTGCCAGCTCACCAGAGGCTAGGGGTTCACCCCTCCACTTT
TRBJ2-1 NA NA 12 TRBV15 CATSRDFPEQFF TGTGCCACCAGCAGAGATTTTCCAGAGCAGTTCTTC
TRBJ2-4 NA TRBD1 17 TRBV5-1 CASSVRQGNVAKNIQYF TGCGCCAGCAGCGTACGACAGGGGAATGTAGCCAAAAACATTCAGTACTTC
TRBJ1-4 NA TRBD1 14 TRBV10-3 CAIGQGEINEKLFF TGTGCCATCGGACAGGGGGAAATTAATGAAAAACTGTTTTTT
TRBJ2-2 once NA 15 TRBV28 CASSPSGGNTGELFF TGTGCCAGCAGCCCATCTGGCGGAAATACCGGGGAGCTGTTTTTT
TRBJ2-2 NA TRBD1 15 TRBV18 CASSPGTGNTGELFF TGTGCCAGCTCACCGGGGACAGGGAACACCGGGGAGCTGTTTTTT
TRBJ2-1 NA TRBD2 17 TRBV5-1 CASSLGGLAGIYNEQFF TGCGCCAGCAGCTTGGGAGGACTAGCGGGGATTTACAATGAGCAGTTCTTC
TRBJ2-7 NA TRBD2 15 TRBV7-9 CASSFGLAGAYEQYF TGTGCCAGCAGCTTCGGACTAGCGGGGGCCTACGAGCAGTACTTC
TRBJ2-5 NA TRBD1 16 TRBV5-1 CASSLQGTGGAKTQYF TGCGCCAGCAGCTTGCAGGGGACAGGGGGCGCGAAGACCCAGTACTTC
TRBJ2-3 NA TRBD1 20 TRBV5-4 CASSGGPGQGAGGSTDTQYF TGTGCCAGCAGCGGAGGGCCGGGACAGGGGGCAGGTGGGAGCACAGATACGCAGTATTTT
TRBJ2-6 NA TRBD1 20 TRBV2 CASSLSRDSIRFSGANVLTF TGTGCCAGCAGTCTCTCCCGGGACAGTATTAGATTCTCTGGGGCCAACGTCCTGACTTTC
TRBJ2-1 NA TRBD2 19 TRBV6-1 CASSEAGWAGGNPYNEQFF TGTGCCAGCAGTGAAGCGGGTTGGGCGGGGGGAAACCCCTACAATGAGCAGTTCTTC
TRBJ2-3 NA NA 13 TRBV5-1 CASSEGQTQGQYF TGCGCCAGCAGCGAAGGACAGACCCAGGGGCAGTATTTT
TRBJ2-5 NA NA 13 TRBV18 CASSPRVQETQYF TGTGCCAGCTCACCGAGAGTACAAGAGACCCAGTACTTC
TRBJ2-2 NA TRBD1 15 TRBV5-1 CASSPGTENTGELFF TGCGCCAGCAGCCCCGGGACAGAGAACACCGGGGAGCTGTTTTTT
TRBJ1-1 few NA 13 TRBV7-9 CASSTQGNTEAFF TGTGCCAGCAGCACTCAGGGGAACACTGAAGCTTTCTTT
TRBJ2-5 NA TRBD1 16 TRBV14 CASSNGQGSRHGTQYF TGTGCCAGCAGCAATGGACAGGGATCGCGTCACGGGACCCAGTACTTC
TRBJ2-7 once TRBD2 15 TRBV13 CASSSPGLGAYEQYF TGTGCCAGCAGCTCGCCGGGACTAGGGGCTTACGAGCAGTACTTC
TRBJ1-5 NA TRBD1 17 TRBV27 CASIADRVGRGNQPQHF TGTGCCAGCATCGCCGACAGGGTGGGGAGAGGGAATCAGCCCCAGCATTTT
TRBJ1-1 NA TRBD1 15 TRBV9 CASSVGGQGYTEAFF TGTGCCAGCAGCGTAGGGGGACAGGGGTACACTGAAGCTTTCTTT
TRBJ2-1 once TRBD2 19 TRBV4-2 CASSSSRGLATSPYNEQFF TGTGCCAGCAGCTCCTCACGTGGACTAGCGACCTCCCCTTACAATGAGCAGTTCTTC
TRBJ2-7 NA TRBD2 13 TRBV27 CASRPSGSVEQYF TGTGCCAGCAGGCCTAGCGGGAGTGTTGAGCAGTACTTC
TRBJ1-4 NA NA 17 TRBV25-1 CASSELVRGRVTEKLFF TGTGCCAGCAGTGAATTAGTAAGGGGCAGGGTTACGGAAAAACTGTTTTTT
TRBJ2-7 few TRBD2 14 TRBV28 CASSLREGPYEQYF TGTGCCAGCAGTTTGCGGGAGGGCCCCTACGAGCAGTACTTC
TRBJ1-1 NA NA 13 TRBV7-2 CASSMGQNTEAFF TGTGCCAGCAGCATGGGACAGAACACTGAAGCTTTCTTT
TRBJ2-2 NA TRBD2 13 TRBV11-3 CASSLLAGEELFF TGTGCCAGCAGCTTGCTAGCGGGAGAGGAGCTGTTTTTT
TRBJ2-7 NA NA 14 TRBV2 CASSRESSSYEQYF TGTGCCAGCAGTCGGGAATCCTCCTCCTACGAGCAGTACTTC
TRBJ1-3 NA TRBD1 15 TRBV7-2 CASAGTGYSGNTIYF TGTGCCAGCGCCGGGACAGGGTACTCTGGAAACACCATATATTTT
TRBJ1-2 NA TRBD1 15 TRBV6-1 CASSEEDRGRYGYTF TGTGCCAGCAGTGAAGAAGACAGGGGGCGATATGGCTACACCTTC
TRBJ2-3 NA NA 13 TRBV2 CASAPEYTDTQYF TGTGCCTCCGCCCCGGAGTACACAGATACGCAGTATTTT
TRBJ2-1 NA NA 14 TRBV7-9 CASSHRLGYNEQFF TGTGCCAGCAGCCACAGGCTGGGCTACAATGAGCAGTTCTTC
TRBJ1-2 NA NA 14 TRBV18 CASSPPTVSYGYTF TGTGCCAGCTCACCACCCACGGTATCCTATGGCTACACCTTC
TRBJ2-7 once NA 13 TRBV2 CACVIEATYEQYF TGTGCCTGCGTTATAGAGGCCACCTACGAGCAGTACTTC